This T cell receptor (beta chain) was documented in a study of CD8+ T cells in alopecia areata (dated by TCRdb to 2017 to 2018). The study in broad terms: The treated patients, all with moderate-to-severe alopecia areata, were enrolled in an open-label pilot trial of oral tofacitinib given at 5 to 10 mg twice daily. Patients received tofacitinib for 6 to 18 months and were then followed off drug for 6 months to check for delayed response and recurrence. Scalp clonality was compared among normal scalp (n=4), patchy alopecia areata scalp (n=8), and alopecia totalis/universalis scalp (n=8). Tofacitinib-treated patients had biopsies at baseline and at 4 and 24 weeks of treatment, with a later scalp biopsy in several patients. The SALT score, which quantifies the percentage of affected scalp surface area, was used to measure disease severity in treated patients. RNA was obtained with the PAXgene miRNA kit for fixed scalp, the miRNeasy kit for PBMCs, and the RNeasy kit for mouse skin. To study T cell clonal expansion in alopecia areata, the researchers applied high-throughput TCRbeta sequencing to both the C3H/HeJ mouse model and human patients. Human TCRbeta sequencing covered scalp tissue and sorted CD4+ and CD8+ peripheral blood T cells from patchy and totalis/universalis alopecia areata patients and healthy controls. TCRbeta CDR3 regions were amplified by immunoSEQ multiplex PCR using 35 Vbeta forward and 13 Jbeta reverse primers.

Paper-wide results and their limitations: With tofacitinib, both scalp clonality and the number of expanded CD8+ clones among the top 100 scalp clones went down significantly. Compared with normal scalp, lesional scalp had higher clonality and more expanded CD8+ clones, particularly in alopecia totalis/universalis, a pattern that suggests antigenic drive. TCR sequences shared between patients were less clear than in mice, possibly partly because of HLA diversity in the patient population. Scalp TCR repertoire analysis is complicated because resident alphabeta T cells in normal human skin are also sequenced, whereas mouse skin is dominated by gammadelta T cells. Because the treated cohort was small and had only one nonresponder, larger studies are needed to examine links between baseline CD8+ expansion and response. Many expanded lesional clones persisted in scalp and blood during tofacitinib treatment, which may partly explain relapse after stopping treatment.

Library prep was done by the immunoSEQ multiplex PCR assay. RNA was extracted from all samples and reverse transcribed into cDNA as template for TCR sequencing. SuperScript III was used for first-strand cDNA synthesis, primed with a 2:1 mix of oligo-dT and random hexamers. Amplification bias was assessed with a synthetic immune receptor repertoire, and residual bias was removed computationally. In the source study's methods: Raw reads were preprocessed for error removal, and CDR3 was defined according to IMGT conventions as running from the conserved cysteine to phenylalanine. Clonality was calculated as 1 minus Shannon entropy normalized by log2 of the number of productive unique TCRs. Scalp TCRbeta sequences were cross-referenced with sorted blood CD4 and CD8 repertoires so that the CD4 or CD8 identity of scalp clones could be inferred. TCRdb re-hosts the immuneACCESS table, in-frame sequences only. Its copies lack some clones; in the studies checked, an unresolved V gene accounts for under half of them, and the cause for the rest is not known. That table is the source of V, J and clone size, and D and trimming were worked out from the DNA. For this sample the table gives some 120,000 clones, of which roughly 55% were detected only once. 4.5% to 6% of the sample comes from the top ten.

Interpreted using the paper, the time point label stands for: less than five weeks on oral tofacitinib. The sample's treatment or condition, from its label and the paper: oral pan-JAK inhibitor, 5-10 mg twice daily. From alopecia areata patients, peripheral blood was collected along with lesional scalp punch biopsies. PBMCs were isolated by density centrifugation and stained for CD3, CD4 and CD8, and CD4+ and CD8+ T cells were sorted on a FACSAria. The count of this clone is one. Its recognized antigen is unknown. Qualities for individual bases were not recorded, and no much larger clone is one base off. Reading from cysteine to phenylalanine, the CDR3 counts 15 amino acids. Only the CDR3 DNA stays, 45 bases, in frame from base 1. V has 5 bases trimmed and J has 5 bases trimmed; junction bases matching no gene number 12. CDR1 and CDR2 (SQVTM, ANQGSEA) derive from the germline V gene.

This receptor chain uses TRBV29-1 and TRBJ2-5, and TRBD1 aligns with 9 junction nucleotides. The receptor was isolated from a human donor with alopecia areata. Sequenced material: CD4+ T cells sorted from blood, taken at week 4, from a patient treated with tofacitinib. The DNA is as follows: TGCAGCGTTCCAGCCCGGACAGGGGAGGGGGAGACCCAGTACTTC. It is translated as CSVPARTGEGETQYF.